This TCR beta chain was sequenced during a study of human T cells and chemical hapten exposure. In the original processing: Sample TCR totals centred on a median of about 92,000, ranging about 23,224 to 700,000. Each CDR3 protein gets one entry after TCRdb re-called the RACE reads with MiXCR. These V and J calls rely on TCRdb rather than the paper's analysis. The sample records 130,000 or so distinct CDR3 sequences, around 8.2% being singletons. This clonotype was observed at least ten times. Time point indicated: healthy volunteer bleed at 2 weeks. RNA extraction used unfractionated whole blood as the source of total RNA. Input material: whole blood. The TCR originated in a male donor in good health. Some clones in this sample may be carry-over from other donors' samples.

The CDR3 bases are TGTGCCAGCAATACCGGGACAGGGCTTTCACCCCTCCACTTT. It is translated as CASNTGTGLSPLHF. The J gene is TRBJ1-6, the V gene TRBV6-6; TRBD1 matches 9 bases. The germline gives CDR1 MNHNY, CDR2 SVGAGI (reference sequence). With V trimmed by 7 bases and J by 9 bases, 7 bases remained unmatched. The CDR3 has 14 residues.